This TCR beta chain stems from a study of blood T cell repertoires in COVID-19. Study as a whole: Samples taken during acute and convalescent COVID-19 were collected in the United States, Italy and Spain.

This clone was detected only once. Generated by immunoSEQ multiplex PCR, the TCRdb table keeps only in-frame clones and is missing some. The sample has approximately 440,000 clones; more than 70% are singletons. CDR1 SGHNT and CDR2 YENEEA come from the germline V gene. V was shortened by 2 bases and J by 1 base, with 8 bases between the two germline ends. This CDR3 comprises 14 residues. The clonotype comes from a woman in her 50s with COVID-19, enrolled during active disease. V is TRBV11-3 and J is TRBJ1-1, with unresolved D. Sequencing was done on a sample of peripheral blood. CDR3 protein: CASSLRRANTEAFF. As DNA, the CDR3 is TGTGCCAGCAGCTTAAGAAGAGCGAACACTGAAGCTTTCTTT.